The 19 T cell receptor beta chains below were found in one sample sequenced in a study of human T cells and chemical hapten exposure. Time point indicated: patch test 2, 6 weeks after DPC sensitization. Specified treatment: therapeutic diphenylcyclopropenone sensitization with weekly scalp DPC. From the RACE reads, TCRdb called clonotypes with MiXCR, one entry per CDR3 protein. The sample holds approximately 350,000 distinct CDR3 sequences; around 6% are singletons and the top ten take less than 6.5%. The specimen was whole blood, collected in connection with sensitization to the hapten diphenylcyclopropenone (DPC). The receptor source for this set is a woman younger than 30 with alopecia areata. Some clones in this sample may be carry-over from other donors' samples.

This clonotype was detected ten times or more. The chain joins TRBV6-5 to TRBJ1-5, with TRBD1 identical over 8 bases. The V gene end was trimmed by 8 bases and the J gene end by 1 base; junction bases not matched to a gene: 7. There are 15 residues in the CDR3. Germline V gene data show CDR1 as MNHEY and CDR2 as SVGAGI. The CDR3 region is CASSRTGTSNQPQHF. CDR3 in DNA: TGTGCCAGCTCACGGACAGGGACCAGCAATCAGCCCCAGCATTTT.

V and J are TRBV6-2 or TRBV6-3 and TRBJ1-1; 7 positions match TRBD1. The germline V gene encodes CDR1 MNHEY and CDR2 SVGEGT. The CDR3 loop spans 13 amino acids. V lost 6 bases and J lost 4; bases outside the gene matches: 5. The CDR3 spells CASRPTGSTEAFF. The CDR3 bases are TGTGCCAGCAGGCCGACAGGGTCCACTGAAGCTTTCTTT.

This clonotype was observed a few times. The rearrangement links TRBV5-1 to TRBJ2-3; no clear D gene. V lost 2 bases and J lost 7, with 17 bases in between. CDR3 length: 15 amino acids. Germline V lookup: CDR1 SGHRS, CDR2 YFSETQ. The CDR3: CASSFDPTRPYTQYF. CDR3 nucleotides: TGCGCCAGCAGCTTCGACCCAACCCGACCGTATACGCAGTATTTT.

This clonotype was seen ten or more times. This rearrangement joins TRBV24-1 to TRBJ2-2, with 7 bases fitting TRBD1. This CDR3 contains 15 residues. Germline V gene sequence: CDR1 KGHDR, CDR2 SFDVKD. V shed 4 bases and J 6 bases; nucleotides not matched to a gene: 7. The CDR3 loop reads CATSDPLTGAGELFF. The CDR3 nucleotides are TGTGCCACCAGTGACCCCCTTACAGGGGCCGGGGAGCTGTTTTTT.

The rearrangement uses TRBV2 and TRBJ2-3, with no clear D. The V end was cut by 11 bases, the J end by 2 bases, with 14 bases between. Germline CDR1 and CDR2: SNHLY and FYNNEI. The CDR3 has 13 residues. The CDR3 loop reads CACLGRDTDTQYF. The CDR3 nucleotides are TGTGCCTGTCTAGGGCGAGACACAGATACGCAGTATTTT.

This clonotype was picked up many times. The chain couples TRBV7-9 to TRBJ1-5; no reliable D call. The CDR3 sequence is 13 residues long. In germline, CDR1 is SEHNR, CDR2 FQNEAQ (reference sequence). V shed 3 bases and J shed 6 bases, with 9 bases lying between them. The CDR3 sequence: CASSLEVSQPQHF. For the CDR3, the DNA is TGTGCCAGCAGCTTGGAGGTGAGTCAGCCCCAGCATTTT.

This clonotype occurred a few times. The chain uses TRBV10-3 and TRBJ1-6; no clear D gene. From germline, CDR1 is ENHRY and CDR2 SYGVKD. Trimming removed 2 bases from V and 8 bases from J, with 7 bases in between. The CDR3 loop spans 13 amino acids. The DNA for the CDR3 is TGTGCCATCAGTGAGAGTGGGTATTCACCCCTCCACTTT. This codes for CAISESGYSPLHF.

The sample holds many counts of this clonotype. The chain uses TRBV6-6 and TRBJ1-2, with D possibly TRBD1 on 5 matching bases. This CDR3 has 14 amino acids. Trimming removed 10 bases from V and 0 bases from J, with 15 bases in between. CDR1 and CDR2 (germline): MNHNY, SVGAGI (reference sequence). The CDR3 protein is CATSAQGANYGYTF. The CDR3 DNA sequence: TGTGCCACCTCGGCGCAGGGAGCTAACTATGGCTACACCTTC.

As concerns this clonotype: The junction shows a germline mismatch at one end, possibly a read error. The CDR3 sequence: CASSLERGGTGTQYF. As DNA, the CDR3 is TGTGCCAGCAGTTTAGAGCGGGGGGGCACAGGTACGCAGTATTTT. The V and J genes are TRBV28 and TRBJ2-3; 10 bases are shared with TRBD2. Germline CDR1 reads MDHEN; CDR2 reads SYDVKM. This CDR3 has 15 residues.

This clonotype turned up a few times. The chain combines TRBV5-4 with TRBJ2-1; 8 bases match TRBD2. Germline V CDR1 and CDR2: SGHNT, YYREEE (reference sequence). There are 15 residues in the CDR3. Unmatched junction bases numbered 9, after V lost 2 bases and J lost 8 bases. CDR3 protein: CASSFGGADWDEQFF. CDR3 bases: TGTGCCAGCAGCTTCGGGGGGGCCGATTGGGATGAGCAGTTCTTC. Supplemented by reference TRBV5-4 and TRBJ2-1, the full variable domain reads ETGVTQSPTHLIKTRGQQVTLRCSSQSGHNTVSWYQQALGQGPQFIFQYYREEENGRGNFPPRFSGLQFPNYSSELNVNALELDDSALYLCASSFGGADWDEQFFGPGTRLTVL.

This clonotype came up many times. CDR3 sequence (DNA): TGTGCCAGCCTAAAGGGCAATCAGCCCCAGCATTTT. Translating it yields CASLKGNQPQHF. The rearrangement links TRBV28 to TRBJ1-5; D gene ambiguous. V gave up 8 bases and J gave up 2 bases, with 7 bases separating them. Germline values: CDR1 MDHEN, CDR2 SYDVKM. The CDR3 sequence is 12 residues long.

This clonotype appeared a few times. The chain combines TRBV20-1 with TRBJ1-1, with TRBD1 as a possible D gene (5 bases). The CDR3 length is 15 residues. The germline gives CDR1 DFQATT, CDR2 SNEGSKA (reference sequence). Trimming stripped 3 bases from V and 5 bases from J, with 19 bases between. The CDR3: CSARPPGYGKTEAFF. CDR3 DNA sequence: TGCAGTGCTAGGCCCCCAGGGTACGGCAAGACTGAAGCTTTCTTT.

The chain has TRBV9 and TRBJ2-3; D might be TRBD1 (5 bases). From germline, CDR1 is SGDLS and CDR2 YYNGEE. This CDR3 is 16 amino acids long. The V gene lost 0 bases and the J gene lost 2 bases, with 13 bases spanning the gap. The CDR3 DNA is TGTGCCAGCAGCGTAGGCAAGGGGTGGGACACAGATACGCAGTATTTT. This gives the protein CASSVGKGWDTDTQYF.

Only a few counts were recorded for this clonotype. V and J are TRBV4-3 and TRBJ2-3, with D possibly being TRBD2 (5 bases). Germline V lookup: CDR1 LGHNA, CDR2 YSLEER. This CDR3 is built from 18 residues. The V end was cut by 0 bases, the J end by 0 bases, with 16 bases between. Here the CDR3 DNA reads TGCGCCAGCAGCCAAGAAGTGGCGAGCGGAGCTAGCACAGATACGCAGTATTTT. This translates into CASSQEVASGASTDTQYF.

This chain connects TRBV5-1 to TRBJ2-1; D gene ambiguous. Trimming pared 0 bases from V and 6 bases from J, leaving 10 bases between. The CDR3 covers 14 residues. Looked up from germline, CDR1 is SGHRS and CDR2 is YFSETQ. CDR3 in amino acids: CASSLAGSSNEQFF. The CDR3 DNA sequence: TGCGCCAGCAGCTTGGCCGGCAGTTCCAATGAGCAGTTCTTC.

The rearrangement uses TRBV6-2 or TRBV6-3 and TRBJ2-5; D may be TRBD2 (6 bases). Trimming cost V 3 bases and J 1 base, with 9 bases left between them. CDR1 and CDR2 from the germline V gene are MNHEY and SVGEGT. This CDR3 region has 14 residues. CDR3 sequence: CASSYTGVQETQYF. The CDR3 DNA reads TGTGCCAGCAGTTATACGGGGGTCCAAGAGACCCAGTACTTC.

This clonotype showed up many times. The rearrangement joins TRBV20-1 to TRBJ2-3, with TRBD2 matching 8 bases. Trimming removed 4 bases from V and 0 bases from J; junction bases left unmatched: 12. The CDR3 contains 17 residues. Per the germline V gene, CDR1 is DFQATT and CDR2 is SNEGSKA (reference sequence). CDR3 sequence (DNA): TGCAGTGCTACGACTTCGAGTCTAGCGGGCAGCACAGATACGCAGTATTTT. It codes for CSATTSSLAGSTDTQYF.

There are a few counts of this clonotype. V usage is TRBV7-2 and J usage is TRBJ2-4, with TRBD1 as a possible D gene (5 bases). This CDR3 is 14 amino acids long. V lost 0 bases to trimming and J lost 7 bases, with 10 bases between them. The V gene's germline CDR1 is SGHTA and CDR2 FQGNSA. Written as DNA, the CDR3 is TGTGCCAGCAGCTTAGCCAGGGCCGTGAACATTCAGTACTTC. It specifies CASSLARAVNIQYF.

This clonotype was seen only a few times. The chain has TRBV4-3 and TRBJ2-4; 7 bases fit TRBD2. Germline lookup yields CDR1 LGHNA and CDR2 YSLEER. V dropped 0 bases and J dropped 2; count of bases not matched to a gene: 10. The CDR3 is 18 amino acids. CDR3: CASSQEVLGGGSKNIQYF. CDR3 DNA: TGCGCCAGCAGCCAAGAGGTTTTAGGCGGGGGATCCAAAAACATTCAGTACTTC.